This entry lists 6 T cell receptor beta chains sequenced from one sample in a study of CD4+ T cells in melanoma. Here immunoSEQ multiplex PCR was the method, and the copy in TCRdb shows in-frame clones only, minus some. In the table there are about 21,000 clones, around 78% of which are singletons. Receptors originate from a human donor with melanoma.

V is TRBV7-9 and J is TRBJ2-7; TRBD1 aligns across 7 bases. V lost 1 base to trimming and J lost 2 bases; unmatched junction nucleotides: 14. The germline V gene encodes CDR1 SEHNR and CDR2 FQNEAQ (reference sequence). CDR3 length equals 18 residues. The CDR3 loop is CASSLDIGDSIVTYEQYF. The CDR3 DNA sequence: TGTGCCAGCAGCTTAGACATTGGGGACAGTATAGTAACCTACGAGCAGTACTTC.

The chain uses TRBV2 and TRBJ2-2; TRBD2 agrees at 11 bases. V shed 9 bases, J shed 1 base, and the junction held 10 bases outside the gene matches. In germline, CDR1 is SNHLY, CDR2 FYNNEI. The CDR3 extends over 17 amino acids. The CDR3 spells CARDRELAGVNTGELFF. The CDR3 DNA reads TGTGCCAGAGACAGGGAACTAGCGGGGGTGAACACCGGGGAGCTGTTTTTT.

DNA of the CDR3: TGCAGCGTTCGACAGGGGACCTCCTACGAGCAGTACTTC. This encodes CSVRQGTSYEQYF. V is TRBV29-1 and J is TRBJ2-5, with 8 bases identical to TRBD1. The last part of the DNA fits TRBJ2-7 better; the J call may be wrong. Germline CDR1 reads SQVTM; CDR2 reads ANQGSEA. The CDR3 totals 13 residues.

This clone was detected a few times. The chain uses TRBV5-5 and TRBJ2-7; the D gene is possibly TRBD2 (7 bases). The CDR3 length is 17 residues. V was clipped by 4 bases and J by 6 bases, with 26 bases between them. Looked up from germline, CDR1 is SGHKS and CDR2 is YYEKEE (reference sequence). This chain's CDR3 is CASSLSGGREGVSEQYF. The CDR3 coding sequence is TGTGCCAGCAGCCTGTCCGGTGGGAGGGAGGGGGTGAGCGAGCAGTACTTC. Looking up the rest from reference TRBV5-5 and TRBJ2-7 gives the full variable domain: DAGVTQSPTHLIKTRGQQVTLRCSPISGHKSVSWYQQVLGQGPQFIFQYYEKEERGRGNFPDRFSARQFPNYSSELNVNALLLGDSALYLCASSLSGGREGVSEQYFGPGTRLTVT.

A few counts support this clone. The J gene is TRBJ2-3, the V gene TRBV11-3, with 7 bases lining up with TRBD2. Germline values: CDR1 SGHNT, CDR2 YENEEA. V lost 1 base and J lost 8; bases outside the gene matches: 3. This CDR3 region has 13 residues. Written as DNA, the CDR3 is TGTGCCAGCAGCTTAGGGGGGGGTGTTACGCAGTATTTT. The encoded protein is CASSLGGGVTQYF.

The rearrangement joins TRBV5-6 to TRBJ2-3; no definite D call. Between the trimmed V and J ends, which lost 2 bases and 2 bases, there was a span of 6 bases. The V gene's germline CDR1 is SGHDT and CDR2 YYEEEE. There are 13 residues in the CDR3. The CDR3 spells CASSLVSTDTQYF. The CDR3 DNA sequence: TGTGCCAGCAGCTTAGTCTCCACAGATACGCAGTATTTT. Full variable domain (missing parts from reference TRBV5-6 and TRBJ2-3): DAGVTQSPTHLIKTRGQQVTLRCSPKSGHDTVSWYQQALGQGPQFIFQYYEEEERQRGNFPDRFSGHQFPNYSSELNVNALLLGDSALYLCASSLVSTDTQYFGPGTRLTVL.